The 19 T cell receptor beta chains below all came from one sample that was sequenced in a study of blood T cell repertoires in COVID-19. Libraries were prepared by immunoSEQ multiplex PCR; TCRdb keeps only in-frame clonotypes and omits some of them. The data show about 190,000 clones, roughly 77% seen once. Sequenced: PBMCs or T cells enriched from blood (not recorded which). Source of these receptors: a woman aged 50 to 60 with acute COVID-19.

The rearrangement joins TRBV6-5 to TRBJ2-3; D uncertain. CDR1 and CDR2 (germline): MNHEY, SVGAGI. This CDR3 is 15 amino acids long. Trimming stripped 1 base from V and 0 bases from J, with 8 bases between. For the CDR3, the DNA is TGTGCCAGCAGTTACTACGCAGAAAGCACAGATACGCAGTATTTT. It is translated as CASSYYAESTDTQYF.

The rearrangement links TRBV6-6 to TRBJ1-4, with 8 bases aligning to TRBD1. Trimming at V came to 0 bases and at J to 3 bases, leaving 3 bases not matched to a gene. This CDR3 has 16 amino acids. Per germline, CDR1 MNHNY and CDR2 SVGAGI (reference sequence). In DNA, the CDR3 is TGTGCCAGCAGTTACTCGCAGGGGGCGGCTAATGAAAAACTGTTTTTT. Residues: CASSYSQGAANEKLFF.

This rearrangement joins TRBV27 to TRBJ2-1; D gene unclear. V lost 4 bases to trimming and J lost 6 bases, with 13 bases between them. In germline, CDR1 is MNHEY, CDR2 SMNVEV (reference sequence). The CDR3 has 14 amino acids. The DNA of the CDR3 is TGTGCCAGCAGTTCCCTCTCTTCCCCCAATGAGCAGTTCTTC. Protein sequence: CASSSLSSPNEQFF.

J is TRBJ2-1 and V is TRBV3-1 (or the pseudogene TRBV3-2); D call uncertain. CDR3 length: 12 amino acids. V shed 4 bases and J shed 8 bases, with 9 bases lying between them. Germline assignment: CDR1 LGHDT and CDR2 YNNKEL (reference sequence). The CDR3 reads CASSPGFDEQFF. In DNA form, the CDR3 reads TGTGCCAGCAGCCCCGGGTTCGATGAGCAGTTCTTC.

This chain links TRBV6-2 or TRBV6-3 with TRBJ1-1; 9 positions agree with TRBD1. Germline values: CDR1 MNHEY, CDR2 SVGEGT. J was trimmed by 2 bases and V by 6 bases; bases with no gene match: 10. The CDR3 totals 16 residues. CDR3 region: CASRPSGQGPNTEAFF. The CDR3 DNA reads TGTGCCAGCAGACCTTCGGGACAGGGACCTAACACTGAAGCTTTCTTT.

This clone was found a few times. This rearrangement joins TRBV30 to TRBJ2-2; 9 bases align to TRBD2. Per the germline V gene, CDR1 is GTSNPN and CDR2 is SVGIG (reference sequence). The CDR3 totals 14 residues. The trim removed 5 bases at V and 5 bases at J, leaving 6 bases unmatched. For the CDR3, the DNA is TGTGCCTGGGCGGGGGGGAGCGGGACCGGGGAGCTGTTTTTT. Translating it yields CAWAGGSGTGELFF.

This rearrangement joins TRBV5-1 to TRBJ2-5; 10 nucleotides align to TRBD1. Germline V gene lookup returns CDR1 SGHRS and CDR2 YFSETQ. V dropped 4 bases and J dropped 0; count of bases not matched to a gene: 9. The CDR3 contains 17 residues. The DNA of the CDR3 is TGCGCCAGCAGCCCGGACAGGGGGTTACGCCACCAAGAGACCCAGTACTTC. Translation: CASSPDRGLRHQETQYF.

CDR3 region: CASGRTTEAFF. The CDR3 DNA sequence: TGTGCCAGCGGCCGAACAACTGAAGCTTTCTTT. The rearrangement joins TRBV28 to TRBJ1-1; D remains ambiguous. V was pared by 8 bases and J by 5 bases, with 9 bases between. This CDR3 is 11 amino acids long. Germline CDR1 is MDHEN and CDR2 is SYDVKM.

The table lists this clone with a count of one. DNA for the CDR3: TGCAGCGTTGCGGGGTTGGGGATCCCAGAAGCTTTCTTT. Protein sequence: CSVAGLGIPEAFF. The chain is built from TRBV29-1 and TRBJ1-1; no clear D gene. CDR3 length: 13 residues. CDR1 and CDR2 (germline): SQVTM, ANQGSEA. V shed 4 bases and J shed 8 bases, with 17 bases lying between them.

The V call is TRBV7-9, the J call TRBJ1-3; tentative D call: TRBD1 (5 bases). Trimming removed 6 bases at V and 2 bases at J, with 17 bases between. The CDR3 consists of 16 residues. Germline assignment: CDR1 SEHNR and CDR2 FQNEAQ (reference sequence). The CDR3 nucleotides are TGTGCCAGCAGTCCCCCAGGGCAGGGTGCTGGAAACACCATATATTTT. It specifies CASSPPGQGAGNTIYF.

The J gene is TRBJ2-3, the V gene TRBV19; 11 nucleotides match TRBD2. Germline loops: CDR1 LNHDA, CDR2 SQIVND (reference sequence). Trimming cost V 3 bases and J 1 base; bases outside gene matches: 9. CDR3 length equals 18 residues. The DNA of the CDR3 is TGTGCCAGTAGTATGAATGGCCCTAGCGGGGGGCGCACAGATACGCAGTATTTT. This sequence encodes CASSMNGPSGGRTDTQYF.

V usage is TRBV19 and J usage is TRBJ2-6, with D perhaps TRBD1 (6 bases). The germline V gene has CDR1 LNHDA and CDR2 SQIVND (reference sequence). Trimming took off 5 bases at V and 0 bases at J, with 14 bases between the two ends. CDR3 length: 17 amino acids. The CDR3 here is CASSSTGHVSGANVLTF. CDR3 bases: TGTGCCAGTAGTTCGACGGGACATGTCTCTGGGGCCAACGTCCTGACTTTC.

The CDR3 DNA sequence: TGTGCCAGCAGCTCGCAGGGATTGAACACCGGGGAGCTGTTTTTT. Translating it yields CASSSQGLNTGELFF. This rearrangement joins TRBV7-8 to TRBJ2-2; TRBD1 is a possible D gene (5 bases). CDR3 size: 15 residues. Trimming took 4 bases from V and 1 from J, leaving 10 bases between them. Per the germline V gene, CDR1 is SGHVS and CDR2 is FQNEAQ.

The rearrangement uses TRBV5-4 and TRBJ1-1; D perhaps matches TRBD1 (5 bases). CDR1 is SGHNT, CDR2 YYREEE, per germline (reference sequence). V lost 1 base and J lost 3, with 7 bases in between. This CDR3 is 13 amino acids long. In DNA form, the CDR3 reads TGTGCCAGCAGCTTGCGGGGGGACACTGAAGCTTTCTTT. It codes for CASSLRGDTEAFF.

This chain links TRBV7-3 with TRBJ1-2, with 9 bases that match TRBD1. This CDR3 contains 16 residues. J was trimmed by 8 bases and V by 1 base; bases with no gene match: 11. Germline V gene sequence: CDR1 SGHTA, CDR2 FQGTGA. The CDR3 nucleotides are TGTGCCAGCAGCTTAATGCTCACAGGGGGCGAGTTGGGCTACACCTTC. As protein: CASSLMLTGGELGYTF.

The J gene is TRBJ2-1, the V gene TRBV5-1; TRBD1 matches 8 bases. After removal of 4 bases from V and 2 bases from J, the junction contained 8 bases not matched to a gene. The CDR3 covers 16 residues. CDR1 and CDR2 (germline): SGHRS, YFSETQ. The CDR3 nucleotides are TGCGCCAGCAGCCCAATCGACAGGGGCGCCTACAATGAGCAGTTCTTC. It codes for CASSPIDRGAYNEQFF.

This clone has a single count. The CDR3 DNA sequence: TGTGCCAGCCACGACCCCGGGGGGCCTACCAATCAGCCCCAGCATTTT. This sequence encodes CASHDPGGPTNQPQHF. The chain couples TRBV5-8 to TRBJ1-5; TRBD1 is a possible D gene (6 bases). V lost 7 bases and J lost 3, with 20 bases in between. This CDR3 contains 16 residues. CDR1 and CDR2 (germline): SGHTS, YDEGEE. Full variable domain (remainder filled in from reference TRBV5-8 and TRBJ1-5): EAGVTQSPTHLIKTRGQQATLRCSPISGHTSVYWYQQALGLGLQFLLWYDEGEERNRGNFPPRFSGRQFPNYSSELNVNALELEDSALYLCASHDPGGPTNQPQHFGDGTRLSIL.

V and J are TRBV5-6 and TRBJ2-3, with 13 nucleotides matching TRBD2. J lost 2 bases, V lost 2 bases, and 2 bases had no gene match. Germline CDR1 reads SGHDT; CDR2 reads YYEEEE. This CDR3 is 16 amino acids long. CDR3 amino acids: CASSFGLAGATDTQYF. Written as DNA, the CDR3 is TGTGCCAGCAGCTTTGGACTAGCGGGGGCCACAGATACGCAGTATTTT. The variable domain in full, completed from reference TRBV5-6 and TRBJ2-3, reads DAGVTQSPTHLIKTRGQQVTLRCSPKSGHDTVSWYQQALGQGPQFIFQYYEEEERQRGNFPDRFSGHQFPNYSSELNVNALLLGDSALYLCASSFGLAGATDTQYFGPGTRLTVL.

The chain is built from TRBV24-1 and TRBJ1-2; weak D call: TRBD1 (5 bases). CDR3 length: 14 residues. V was trimmed by 4 bases and J by 6 bases, leaving 14 bases between them. Germline CDR1 reads KGHDR; CDR2 reads SFDVKD. The CDR3 DNA follows: TGTGCCACCAGTGACCCCCGACAGACACATGGCTACACCTTC. Its protein product is CATSDPRQTHGYTF.